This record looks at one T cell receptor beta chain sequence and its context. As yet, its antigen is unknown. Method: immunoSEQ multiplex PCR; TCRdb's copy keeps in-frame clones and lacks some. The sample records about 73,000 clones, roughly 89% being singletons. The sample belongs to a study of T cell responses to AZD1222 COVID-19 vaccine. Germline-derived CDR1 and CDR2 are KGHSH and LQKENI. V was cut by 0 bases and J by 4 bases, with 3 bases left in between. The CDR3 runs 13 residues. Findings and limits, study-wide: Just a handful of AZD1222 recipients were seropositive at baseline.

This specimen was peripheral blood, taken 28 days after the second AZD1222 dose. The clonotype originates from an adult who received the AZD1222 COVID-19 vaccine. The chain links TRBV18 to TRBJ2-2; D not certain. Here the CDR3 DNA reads TGTGCCAGCTCACCACCGGGCACCGGGGAGCTGTTTTTT. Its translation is CASSPPGTGELFF.